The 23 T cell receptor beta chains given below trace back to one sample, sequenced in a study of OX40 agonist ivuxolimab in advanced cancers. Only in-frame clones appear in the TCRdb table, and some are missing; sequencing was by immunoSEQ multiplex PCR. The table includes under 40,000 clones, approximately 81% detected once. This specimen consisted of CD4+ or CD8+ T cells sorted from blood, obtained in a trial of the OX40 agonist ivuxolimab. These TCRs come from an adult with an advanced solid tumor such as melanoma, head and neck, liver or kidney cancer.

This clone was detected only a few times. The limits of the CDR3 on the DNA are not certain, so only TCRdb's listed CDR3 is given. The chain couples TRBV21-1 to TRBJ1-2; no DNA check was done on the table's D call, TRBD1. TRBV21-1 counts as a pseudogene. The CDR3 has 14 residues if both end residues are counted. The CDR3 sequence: CASEWGQGTHRYTF.

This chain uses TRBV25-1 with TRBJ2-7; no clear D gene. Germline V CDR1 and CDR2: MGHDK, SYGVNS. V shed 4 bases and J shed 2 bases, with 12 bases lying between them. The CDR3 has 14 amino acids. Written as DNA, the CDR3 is TGTGCCAGCAGTGCCCTCGACACTCCCTACGAGCAGTACTTC. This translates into CASSALDTPYEQYF.

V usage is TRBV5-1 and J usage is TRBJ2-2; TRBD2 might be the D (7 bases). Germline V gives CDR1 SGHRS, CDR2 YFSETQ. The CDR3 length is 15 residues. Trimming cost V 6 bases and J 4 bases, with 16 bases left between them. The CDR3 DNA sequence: TGCGCCAGCACCTCCGGGGGGCGCATCACCGGGGAGCTGTTTTTT. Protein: CASTSGGRITGELFF.

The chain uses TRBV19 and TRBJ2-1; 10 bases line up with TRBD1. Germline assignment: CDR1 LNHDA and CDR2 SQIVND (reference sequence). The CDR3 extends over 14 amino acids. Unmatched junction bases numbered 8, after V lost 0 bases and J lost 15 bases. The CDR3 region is CASSIELDRGWSFF. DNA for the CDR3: TGTGCCAGTAGTATAGAGTTGGACAGGGGGTGGTCGTTCTTC.

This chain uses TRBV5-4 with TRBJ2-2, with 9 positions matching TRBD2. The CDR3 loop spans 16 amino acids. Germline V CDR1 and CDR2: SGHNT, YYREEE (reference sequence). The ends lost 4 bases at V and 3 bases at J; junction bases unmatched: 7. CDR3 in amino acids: CASSEAAGGDTGELFF. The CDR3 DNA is TGTGCCAGCAGCGAAGCAGCGGGAGGAGACACCGGGGAGCTGTTTTTT.

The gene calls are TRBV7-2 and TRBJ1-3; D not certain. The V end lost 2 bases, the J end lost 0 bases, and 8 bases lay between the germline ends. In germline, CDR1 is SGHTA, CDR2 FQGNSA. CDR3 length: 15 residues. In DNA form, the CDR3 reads TGTGCCAGCAGCTTAAGCTTCAGCTCTGGAAACACCATATATTTT. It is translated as CASSLSFSSGNTIYF.

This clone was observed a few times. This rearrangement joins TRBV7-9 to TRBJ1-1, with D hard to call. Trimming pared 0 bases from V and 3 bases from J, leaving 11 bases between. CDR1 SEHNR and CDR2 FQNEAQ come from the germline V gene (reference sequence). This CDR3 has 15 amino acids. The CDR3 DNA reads TGTGCCAGCAGCTTAGCGTGGGGTCAGGACACTGAAGCTTTCTTT. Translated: CASSLAWGQDTEAFF.

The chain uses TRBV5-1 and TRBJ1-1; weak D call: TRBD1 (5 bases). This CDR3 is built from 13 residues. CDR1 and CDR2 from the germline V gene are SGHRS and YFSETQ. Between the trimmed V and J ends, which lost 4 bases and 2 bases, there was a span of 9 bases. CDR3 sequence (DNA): TGCGCCAGCAGCGTGACAGCTAACACTGAAGCTTTCTTT. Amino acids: CASSVTANTEAFF.

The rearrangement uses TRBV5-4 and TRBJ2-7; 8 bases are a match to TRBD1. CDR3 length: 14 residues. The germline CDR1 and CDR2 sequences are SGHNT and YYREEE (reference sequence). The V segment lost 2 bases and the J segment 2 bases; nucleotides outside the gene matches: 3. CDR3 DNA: TGTGCCAGCAGCTTCGGGGACAGGACCTACGAGCAGTACTTC. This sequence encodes CASSFGDRTYEQYF.

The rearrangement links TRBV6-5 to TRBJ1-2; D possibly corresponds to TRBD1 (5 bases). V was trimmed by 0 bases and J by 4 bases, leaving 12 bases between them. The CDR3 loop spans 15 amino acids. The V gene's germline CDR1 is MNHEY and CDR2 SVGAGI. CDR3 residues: CASSYSEGPSYGYTF. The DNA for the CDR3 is TGTGCCAGCAGTTACTCCGAGGGACCTTCCTATGGCTACACCTTC.

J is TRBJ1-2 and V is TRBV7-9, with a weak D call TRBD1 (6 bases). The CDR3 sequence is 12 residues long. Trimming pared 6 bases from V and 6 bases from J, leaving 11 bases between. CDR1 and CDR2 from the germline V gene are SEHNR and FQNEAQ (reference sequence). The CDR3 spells CASRIQGDGYTF. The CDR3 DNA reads TGTGCCAGCAGAATACAGGGAGATGGCTACACCTTC.

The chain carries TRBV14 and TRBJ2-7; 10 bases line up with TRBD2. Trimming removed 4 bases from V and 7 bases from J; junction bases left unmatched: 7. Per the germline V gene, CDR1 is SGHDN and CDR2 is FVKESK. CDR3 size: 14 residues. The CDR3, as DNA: TGTGCCAGCAGCCCAAGCGGGAGGGCCCGGGAGCAGTACTTC. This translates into CASSPSGRAREQYF.

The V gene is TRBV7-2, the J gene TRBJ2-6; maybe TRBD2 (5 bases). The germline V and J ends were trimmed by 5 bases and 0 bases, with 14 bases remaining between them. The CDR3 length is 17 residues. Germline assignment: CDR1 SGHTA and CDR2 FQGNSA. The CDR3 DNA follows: TGTGCCAGCAGCCCCCTGGCTCGGGGCTCTGGGGCCAACGTCCTGACTTTC. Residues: CASSPLARGSGANVLTF. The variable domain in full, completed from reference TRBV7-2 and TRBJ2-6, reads GAGVSQSPSNKVTEKGKDVELRCDPISGHTALYWYRQSLGQGLEFLIYFQGNSAPDKSGLPSDRFSAERTGGSVSTLTIQRTQQEDSAVYLCASSPLARGSGANVLTFGAGSRLTVL.

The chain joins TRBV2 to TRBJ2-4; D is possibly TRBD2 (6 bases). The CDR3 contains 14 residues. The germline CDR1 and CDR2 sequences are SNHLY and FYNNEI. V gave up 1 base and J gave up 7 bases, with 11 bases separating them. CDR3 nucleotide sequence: TGTGCCAGCAGTGAAGGTCCTCGGGGGAACATTCAGTACTTC. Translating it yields CASSEGPRGNIQYF.

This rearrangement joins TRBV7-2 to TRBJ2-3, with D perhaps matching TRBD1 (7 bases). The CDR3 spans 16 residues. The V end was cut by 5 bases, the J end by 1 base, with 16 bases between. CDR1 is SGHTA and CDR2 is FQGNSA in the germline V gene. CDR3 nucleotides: TGTGCCAGCAGCCGTCAGGGGGGTCGGGGCACAGATACGCAGTATTTT. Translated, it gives CASSRQGGRGTDTQYF.

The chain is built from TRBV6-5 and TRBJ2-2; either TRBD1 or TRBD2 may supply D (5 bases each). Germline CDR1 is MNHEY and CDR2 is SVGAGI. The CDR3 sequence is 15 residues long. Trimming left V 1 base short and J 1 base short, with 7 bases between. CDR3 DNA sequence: TGTGCCAGCAGTTACTGGGACGGGAACACCGGGGAGCTGTTTTTT. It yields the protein CASSYWDGNTGELFF.

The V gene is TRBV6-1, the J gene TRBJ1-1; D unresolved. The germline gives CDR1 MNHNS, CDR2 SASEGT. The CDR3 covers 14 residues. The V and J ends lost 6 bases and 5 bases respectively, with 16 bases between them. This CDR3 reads CASSAVGIGTEAFF. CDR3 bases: TGTGCCAGCAGCGCGGTGGGGATTGGAACTGAAGCTTTCTTT.

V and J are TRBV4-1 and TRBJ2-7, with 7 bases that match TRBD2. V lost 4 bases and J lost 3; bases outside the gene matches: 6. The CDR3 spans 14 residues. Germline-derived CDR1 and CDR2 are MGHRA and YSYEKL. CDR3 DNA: TGCGCCAGCAGCCGTTCCCGGGGGGTCTACGAGCAGTACTTC. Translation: CASSRSRGVYEQYF.

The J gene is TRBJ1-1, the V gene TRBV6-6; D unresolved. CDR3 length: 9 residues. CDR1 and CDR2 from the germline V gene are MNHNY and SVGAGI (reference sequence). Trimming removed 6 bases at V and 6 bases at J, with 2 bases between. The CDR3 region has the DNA TGTGCCAGCAGCCCTGAAGCTTTCTTT. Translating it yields CASSPEAFF.

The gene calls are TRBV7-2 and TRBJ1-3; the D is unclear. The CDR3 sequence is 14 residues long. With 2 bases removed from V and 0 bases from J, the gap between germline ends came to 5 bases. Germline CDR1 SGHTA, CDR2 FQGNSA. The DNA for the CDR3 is TGTGCCAGCAGCTTACTATACTCTGGAAACACCATATATTTT. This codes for CASSLLYSGNTIYF.

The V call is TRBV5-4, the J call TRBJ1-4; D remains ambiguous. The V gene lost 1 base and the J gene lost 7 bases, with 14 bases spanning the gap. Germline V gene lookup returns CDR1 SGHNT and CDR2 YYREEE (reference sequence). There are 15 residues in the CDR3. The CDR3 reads CASSLRSGSGEKLFF. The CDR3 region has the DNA TGTGCCAGCAGCTTGCGTTCGGGGTCGGGTGAAAAACTGTTTTTT. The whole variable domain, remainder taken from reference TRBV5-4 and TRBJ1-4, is ETGVTQSPTHLIKTRGQQVTLRCSSQSGHNTVSWYQQALGQGPQFIFQYYREEENGRGNFPPRFSGLQFPNYSSELNVNALELDDSALYLCASSLRSGSGEKLFFGSGTQLSVL.

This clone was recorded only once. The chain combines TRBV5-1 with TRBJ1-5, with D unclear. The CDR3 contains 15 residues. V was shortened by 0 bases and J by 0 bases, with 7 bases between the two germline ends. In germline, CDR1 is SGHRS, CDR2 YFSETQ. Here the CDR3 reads CASSLGGYSNQPQHF. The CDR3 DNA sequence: TGCGCCAGCAGCTTGGGGGGATATAGCAATCAGCCCCAGCATTTT.

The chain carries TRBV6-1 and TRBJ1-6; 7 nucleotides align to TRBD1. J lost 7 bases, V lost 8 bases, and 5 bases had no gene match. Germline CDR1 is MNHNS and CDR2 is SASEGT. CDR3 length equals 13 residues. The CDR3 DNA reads TGTGCCAGCGGAGGGACAGCCAATTCACCCCTCCACTTT. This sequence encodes CASGGTANSPLHF.